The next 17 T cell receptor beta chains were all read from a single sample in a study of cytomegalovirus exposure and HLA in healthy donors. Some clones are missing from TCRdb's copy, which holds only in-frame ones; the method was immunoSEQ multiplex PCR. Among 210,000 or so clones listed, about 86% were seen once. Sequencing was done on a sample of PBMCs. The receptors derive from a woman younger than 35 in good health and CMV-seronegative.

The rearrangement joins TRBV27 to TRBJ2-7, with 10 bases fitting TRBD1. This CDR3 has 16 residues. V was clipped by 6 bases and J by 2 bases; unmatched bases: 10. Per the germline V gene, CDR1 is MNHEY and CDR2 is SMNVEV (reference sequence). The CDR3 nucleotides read TGTGCCAGCAGCGCTACCACCGGGACAGGGGCCTACGAGCAGTACTTC. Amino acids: CASSATTGTGAYEQYF.

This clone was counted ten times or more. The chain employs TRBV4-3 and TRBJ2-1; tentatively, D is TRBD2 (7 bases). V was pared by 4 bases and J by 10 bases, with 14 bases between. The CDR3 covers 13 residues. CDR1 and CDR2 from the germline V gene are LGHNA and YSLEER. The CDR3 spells CASSPHPGGEQFF. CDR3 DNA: TGCGCCAGCAGCCCGCACCCGGGGGGCGAGCAGTTCTTC.

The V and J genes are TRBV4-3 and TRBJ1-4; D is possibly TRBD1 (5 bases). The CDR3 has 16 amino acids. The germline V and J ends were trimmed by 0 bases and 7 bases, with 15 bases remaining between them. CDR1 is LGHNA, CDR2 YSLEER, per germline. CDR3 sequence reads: CASSQDFRDQGEKLFF. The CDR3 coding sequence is TGCGCCAGCAGCCAAGATTTCAGGGATCAAGGTGAAAAACTGTTTTTT.

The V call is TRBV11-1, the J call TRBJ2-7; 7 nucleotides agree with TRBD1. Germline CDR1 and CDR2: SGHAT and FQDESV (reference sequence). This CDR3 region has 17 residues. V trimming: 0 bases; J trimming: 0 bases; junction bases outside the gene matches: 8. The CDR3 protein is CASSLAETGLSSYEQYF. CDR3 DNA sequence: TGTGCCAGCAGCTTAGCTGAGACAGGGCTAAGCTCCTACGAGCAGTACTTC.

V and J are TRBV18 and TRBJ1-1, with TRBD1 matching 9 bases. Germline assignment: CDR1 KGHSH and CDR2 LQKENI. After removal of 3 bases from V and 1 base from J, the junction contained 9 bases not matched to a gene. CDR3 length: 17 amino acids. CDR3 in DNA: TGTGCCAGCTCACCGGGGGCGAGGACAGGGGAGAACACTGAAGCTTTCTTT. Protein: CASSPGARTGENTEAFF.

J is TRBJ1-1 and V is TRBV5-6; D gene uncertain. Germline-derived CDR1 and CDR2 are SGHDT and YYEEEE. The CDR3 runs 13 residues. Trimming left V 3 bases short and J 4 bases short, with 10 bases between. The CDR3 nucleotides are TGTGCCAGCAGCTACCGACATGCCACTGAAGCTTTCTTT. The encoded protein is CASSYRHATEAFF.

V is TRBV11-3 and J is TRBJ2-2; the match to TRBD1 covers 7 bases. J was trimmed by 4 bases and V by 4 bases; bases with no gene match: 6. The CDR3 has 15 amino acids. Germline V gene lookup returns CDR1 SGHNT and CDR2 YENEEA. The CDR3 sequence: CASSSWDSSTGELFF. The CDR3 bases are TGTGCCAGCAGCTCTTGGGACAGCTCCACCGGGGAGCTGTTTTTT.

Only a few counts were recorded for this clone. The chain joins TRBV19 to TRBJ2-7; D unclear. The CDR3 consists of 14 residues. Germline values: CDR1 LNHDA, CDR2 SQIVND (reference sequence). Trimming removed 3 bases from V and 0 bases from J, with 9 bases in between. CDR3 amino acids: CASSILVTSYEQYF. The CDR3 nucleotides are TGTGCCAGTAGTATTCTAGTTACCTCCTACGAGCAGTACTTC. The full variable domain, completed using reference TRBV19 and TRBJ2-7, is DGGITQSPKYLFRKEGQNVTLSCEQNLNHDAMYWYRQDPGQGLRLIYYSQIVNDFQKGDIAEGYSVSREKKESFPLTVTSAQKNPTAFYLCASSILVTSYEQYFGPGTRLTVT.

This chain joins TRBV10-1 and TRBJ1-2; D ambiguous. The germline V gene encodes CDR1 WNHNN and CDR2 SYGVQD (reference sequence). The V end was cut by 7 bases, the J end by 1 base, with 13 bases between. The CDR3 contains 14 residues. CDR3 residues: CASIGMTRNYGYTF. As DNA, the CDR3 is TGCGCCAGCATAGGTATGACTCGTAACTATGGCTACACCTTC.

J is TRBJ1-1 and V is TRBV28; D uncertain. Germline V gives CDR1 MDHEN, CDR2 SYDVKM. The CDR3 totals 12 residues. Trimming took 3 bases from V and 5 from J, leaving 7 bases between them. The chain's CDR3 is CASSFPGTEAFF. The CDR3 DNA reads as TGTGCCAGCAGTTTTCCAGGTACTGAAGCTTTCTTT.

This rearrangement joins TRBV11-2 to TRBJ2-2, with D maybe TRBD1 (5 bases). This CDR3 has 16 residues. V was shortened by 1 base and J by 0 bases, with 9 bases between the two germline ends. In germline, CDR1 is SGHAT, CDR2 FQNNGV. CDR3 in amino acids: CASSLGAGTNTGELFF. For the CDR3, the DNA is TGTGCCAGCAGCTTAGGGGCAGGGACGAACACCGGGGAGCTGTTTTTT.

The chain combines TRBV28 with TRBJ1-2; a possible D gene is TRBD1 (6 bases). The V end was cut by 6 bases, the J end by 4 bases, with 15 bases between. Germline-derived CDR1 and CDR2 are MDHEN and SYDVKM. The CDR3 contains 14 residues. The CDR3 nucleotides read TGTGCCAGCAGAAGGACAGACGTTGTCTATGGCTACACCTTC. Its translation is CASRRTDVVYGYTF.

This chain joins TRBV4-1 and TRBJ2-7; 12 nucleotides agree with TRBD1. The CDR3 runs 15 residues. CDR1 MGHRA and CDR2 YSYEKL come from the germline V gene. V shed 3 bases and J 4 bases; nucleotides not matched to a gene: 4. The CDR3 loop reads CASSHPGQGAYEQYF. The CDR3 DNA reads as TGCGCCAGCAGCCACCCGGGACAGGGGGCTTACGAGCAGTACTTC.

The chain's CDR3 is CASSHPPQRPSSYNEQFF. The CDR3 DNA is TGCGCCAGCAGTCACCCTCCGCAGCGGCCGAGCTCCTACAATGAGCAGTTCTTC. The chain combines TRBV23-1 with TRBJ2-1; D might be TRBD2 (5 bases). TRBV23-1 is marked as an open reading frame, function uncertain. The V gene lost 3 bases and the J gene lost 0 bases, with 18 bases spanning the gap. The CDR3 sequence is 18 residues long.

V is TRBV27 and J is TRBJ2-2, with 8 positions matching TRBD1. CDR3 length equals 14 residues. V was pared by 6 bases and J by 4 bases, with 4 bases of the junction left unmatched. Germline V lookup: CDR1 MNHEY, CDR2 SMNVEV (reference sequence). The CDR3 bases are TGTGCCAGCAGGCAGGGGGCTGGCACCGGGGAGCTGTTTTTT. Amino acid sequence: CASRQGAGTGELFF.

The chain's CDR3 is CAWRGLAIKGDTQYF. The CDR3 coding sequence is TGTGCCTGGAGGGGACTAGCTATTAAGGGAGATACGCAGTATTTT. V usage is TRBV30 and J usage is TRBJ2-3; 9 bases are a match to TRBD2. This CDR3 region has 15 residues. J gave up 5 bases and V 3 bases, and 9 bases lay outside the gene matches. Germline-derived CDR1 and CDR2 are GTSNPN and SVGIG (reference sequence).

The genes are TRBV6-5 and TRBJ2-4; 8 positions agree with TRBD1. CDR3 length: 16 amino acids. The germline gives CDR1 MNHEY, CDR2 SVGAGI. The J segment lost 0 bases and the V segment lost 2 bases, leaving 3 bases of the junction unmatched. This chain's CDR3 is CASSYAGTGAKNIQYF. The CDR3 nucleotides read TGTGCCAGCAGTTACGCGGGGACAGGAGCCAAAAACATTCAGTACTTC.